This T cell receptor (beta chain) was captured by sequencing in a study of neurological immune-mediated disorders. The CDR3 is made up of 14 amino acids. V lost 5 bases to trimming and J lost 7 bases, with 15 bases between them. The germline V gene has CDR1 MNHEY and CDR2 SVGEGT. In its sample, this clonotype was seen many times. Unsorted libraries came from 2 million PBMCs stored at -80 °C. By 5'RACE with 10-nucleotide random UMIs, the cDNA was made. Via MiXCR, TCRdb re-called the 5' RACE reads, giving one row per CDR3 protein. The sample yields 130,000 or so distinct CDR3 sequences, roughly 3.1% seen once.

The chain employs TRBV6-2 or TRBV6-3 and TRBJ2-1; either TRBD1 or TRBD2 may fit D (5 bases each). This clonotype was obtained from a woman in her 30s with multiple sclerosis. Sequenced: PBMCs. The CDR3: CASSRRPWGNEQFF. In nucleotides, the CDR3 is TGTGCCAGCAGTCGACGACCTTGGGGGAATGAGCAGTTCTTC.